The 19 T cell receptor beta chains in this list originate from one sample, sequenced in a study of T cells in Graves' hyperthyroidism and ophthalmopathy. RNA transcripts served as the template for amplifying TCR beta CDR3 regions. The HTBI set primed first-round TCR CDR3 RT-PCR. TCRdb passed the multiplex PCR reads through MiXCR, listing each CDR3 protein once. The sample has about 350,000 distinct CDR3 sequences; roughly 20% are singletons. Specimen: blood. Receptor source: a woman aged 40 to 50 with Graves' ophthalmopathy.

In its sample, this clonotype was seen many times. The V and J genes are TRBV2 and TRBJ1-1; TRBD1 matches at 7 bases. The junction had 7 bases not matched to a gene; V was cut back by 4 bases and J by 5 bases. The CDR3 totals 14 residues. Germline CDR1 SNHLY, CDR2 FYNNEI. The CDR3 nucleotides are TGTGCCAGCAGTGTAAAGACAGGGAGAACTGAAGCTTTCTTT. It encodes CASSVKTGRTEAFF.

This clonotype was seen repeatedly, ten times or more. The chain carries TRBV30 and TRBJ2-7, with 12 bases lining up with TRBD2. Germline-derived CDR1 and CDR2 are GTSNPN and SVGIG (reference sequence). This CDR3 has 16 residues. After removal of 3 bases from V and 6 bases from J, the junction contained 12 bases not matched to a gene. The chain's CDR3 is CAWRRLAGELRPEQYF. The CDR3 DNA sequence: TGTGCCTGGAGACGACTAGCGGGAGAGTTGAGGCCCGAGCAGTACTTC.

The rearrangement uses TRBV4-3 and TRBJ2-2, with 14 bases identical to TRBD2. V gave up 0 bases and J gave up 5 bases; unmatched junction bases: 5. In germline, CDR1 is LGHNA, CDR2 YSLEER. The length of the CDR3 is 18 residues. The CDR3: CASSQEEGLAGVTGELFF. The CDR3 DNA follows: TGCGCCAGCAGCCAAGAGGAGGGACTAGCGGGAGTTACCGGGGAGCTGTTTTTT.

This clonotype was counted at least ten times. The V call is TRBV6-1, the J call TRBJ1-2, with a possible D match to TRBD1 (5 bases). V was trimmed by 3 bases and J by 4 bases, leaving 9 bases between them. This CDR3 has 13 amino acids. Germline V gives CDR1 MNHNS, CDR2 SASEGT. The CDR3 sequence is CASSERGGYGYTF. The CDR3, as DNA: TGTGCCAGCAGTGAGCGGGGGGGCTATGGCTACACCTTC.

V usage is TRBV6-2 or TRBV6-3 and J usage is TRBJ2-7, with a weak D call TRBD2 (6 bases). The germline V gene has CDR1 MNHEY and CDR2 SVGEGT. The V end was cut by 5 bases, the J end by 5 bases, with 16 bases between. This CDR3 is built from 14 residues. The CDR3 protein is CASSPAFGEDEQYF. The CDR3 DNA follows: TGTGCCAGCAGTCCTGCCTTCGGGGAGGACGAGCAGTACTTC.

This clonotype was recorded at least ten times. V and J are TRBV6-1 and TRBJ2-7; 8 nucleotides match TRBD2. Germline CDR1 MNHNS, CDR2 SASEGT. There are 13 residues in the CDR3. Trimming at V came to 6 bases and at J to 5 bases, leaving 6 bases not matched to a gene. Written as DNA, the CDR3 is TGTGCCAGCAGGGGAGCGGGAGTCAACGAGCAGTACTTC. This translates into CASRGAGVNEQYF.

The V call is TRBV4-1, the J call TRBJ2-7, with 11 bases lining up with TRBD1. The V and J ends lost 3 bases and 4 bases, in that order; junction bases with no gene match: 5. This CDR3 is 15 amino acids long. Germline V gene lookup returns CDR1 MGHRA and CDR2 YSYEKL. This chain's CDR3 is CASSHMDRGPYEQYF. The CDR3 DNA follows: TGCGCCAGCAGCCACATGGACAGGGGGCCGTACGAGCAGTACTTC.

This clonotype was detected ten times or more. Here the CDR3 reads CAWIRFVTGNSNTEAFF. The CDR3 DNA reads as TGTGCCTGGATTAGATTTGTGACAGGTAACTCGAACACTGAAGCTTTCTTT. The V call is TRBV30, the J call TRBJ1-1, with a weak D call TRBD1 (6 bases). Trimming took 4 bases from V and 1 from J, leaving 22 bases between them. The CDR3 sequence is 17 residues long. Germline V gives CDR1 GTSNPN, CDR2 SVGIG (reference sequence).

The rearrangement uses TRBV28 and TRBJ1-2; the D gene is possibly TRBD1 (6 bases). Trimming pared 6 bases from V and 4 bases from J, leaving 12 bases between. This CDR3 comprises 13 residues. Germline loops: CDR1 MDHEN, CDR2 SYDVKM. The CDR3 DNA sequence: TGTGCCAGCAGAACAGGGTCGGGCTATGGCTACACCTTC. It encodes CASRTGSGYGYTF.

The rearrangement joins TRBV10-3 to TRBJ2-2, with D unclear. V shed 2 bases and J shed 0 bases, with 10 bases lying between them. The CDR3 covers 16 residues. Germline CDR1 reads ENHRY; CDR2 reads SYGVKD. The chain's CDR3 is CAISETRPANTGELFF. The CDR3, as DNA: TGTGCCATCAGTGAGACCAGGCCCGCGAACACCGGGGAGCTGTTTTTT.

At least ten counts were recorded for this clonotype. J is TRBJ2-7 and V is TRBV6-5; D might be TRBD1 or TRBD2, each matching 5 bases. CDR1 is MNHEY and CDR2 is SVGAGI in the germline V gene. The ends were cut back, 2 bases at V and 2 bases at J, with 10 bases in the middle. The CDR3 loop spans 14 amino acids. The CDR3 DNA reads as TGTGCCAGCAGTTACGGCGAGGGGACCTACGAGCAGTACTTC. It specifies CASSYGEGTYEQYF.

A few counts support this clonotype. The CDR3 DNA is TGTGCCAGCAGTTCCCTAGGGGGGTACGAGCAGTACTTC. Translation gives CASSSLGGYEQYF. V is TRBV28 and J is TRBJ2-7; TRBD1 or TRBD2 may be the D gene (6 bases each). CDR1 and CDR2 from the germline V gene are MDHEN and SYDVKM. Trimming stripped 4 bases from V and 4 bases from J, with 11 bases between. The CDR3 runs 13 residues.

In this sample, this clonotype turned up many times. The chain joins TRBV14 to TRBJ1-5; no definite D call. The germline V gene has CDR1 SGHDN and CDR2 FVKESK. With 2 bases removed from V and 2 bases from J, the gap between germline ends came to 7 bases. CDR3 length: 14 residues. The chain's CDR3 is CASSQRGGNQPQHF. The CDR3 region has the DNA TGTGCCAGCAGCCAACGGGGAGGCAATCAGCCCCAGCATTTT. Together with reference TRBV14 and TRBJ1-5, the CDR3 gives the full variable domain: EAGVTQFPSHSVIEKGQTVTLRCDPISGHDNLYWYRRVMGKEIKFLLHFVKESKQDESGMPNNRFLAERTGGTYSTLKVQPAELEDSGVYFCASSQRGGNQPQHFGDGTRLSIL.

There are many counts of this clonotype. The gene calls are TRBV11-2 and TRBJ2-7; D perhaps matches TRBD2 (5 bases). Trimming pared 0 bases from V and 2 bases from J, leaving 14 bases between. CDR1 is SGHAT and CDR2 is FQNNGV in the germline V gene. CDR3 length: 16 residues. The CDR3 region is CASSLDGERTAYEQYF. Written as DNA, the CDR3 is TGTGCCAGCAGCTTAGACGGGGAGCGTACCGCCTACGAGCAGTACTTC.

This clonotype was seen many times. Just one base apart from a much larger clone, this may be a read error. V and J are TRBV27 and TRBJ1-3; D gene unclear. This CDR3 spans 13 amino acids. Germline CDR1 reads MNHEY; CDR2 reads SMNVEV (reference sequence). The V end was cut by 5 bases, the J end by 0 bases, with 5 bases between. This chain's CDR3 is CASSMSSGNTIYF. DNA of the CDR3: TGTGCCAGCAGTATGAGCTCTGGAAACACCATATATTTT.

This clonotype was recorded many times. This chain links TRBV6-1 with TRBJ2-7; D may be TRBD2 (6 bases). V was pared by 2 bases and J by 0 bases, with 23 bases between. Germline lookup yields CDR1 MNHNS and CDR2 SASEGT. CDR3 length equals 19 residues. The CDR3 here is CASSEPSDVSGRSSYEQYF. CDR3 sequence (DNA): TGTGCCAGCAGTGAACCCAGTGATGTAAGCGGGCGAAGCTCCTACGAGCAGTACTTC.

This clonotype has a count of ten or more. This sequence joins TRBV4-2 and TRBJ1-2; D call uncertain. Trimming shortened V by 0 bases and J by 2 bases, and 10 bases separated the two germline ends. CDR1 and CDR2 from the germline V gene are LGHNA and YNFKEQ. This CDR3 region has 15 residues. CDR3 coding DNA: TGTGCCAGCAGCCAAGATAGCGGGGTAAACTATGGCTACACCTTC. Protein product: CASSQDSGVNYGYTF.

The CDR3 loop is CACASGSTDTQYF. The CDR3 DNA is TGTGCCTGCGCTAGCGGGAGCACAGATACGCAGTATTTT. The gene calls are TRBV6-2 or TRBV6-3 and TRBJ2-3; 8 bases line up with TRBD2. This CDR3 contains 13 residues. Germline V gene lookup returns CDR1 MNHEY and CDR2 SVGEGT. The V segment lost 11 bases and the J segment 0 bases; nucleotides outside the gene matches: 4.

The rearrangement links TRBV29-1 to TRBJ1-2, with TRBD1 as a possible D gene (5 bases). The germline V gene encodes CDR1 SQVTM and CDR2 ANQGSEA. The CDR3 consists of 16 residues. V lost 8 bases, J lost 4 bases, and 26 bases lay in between. This CDR3 reads CSPWAQGIPLGYGYTF. The CDR3 bases are TGCAGCCCTTGGGCTCAGGGAATTCCTCTAGGCTATGGCTACACCTTC.